These 27 T cell receptor beta chains originate from one sample sequenced in a study of T cell responses to AZD1222 COVID-19 vaccine. The table came from immunoSEQ multiplex PCR; TCRdb's copy has only in-frame clones and leaves some out. The sample shows approximately 100,000 clones, approximately 90% of them seen only once. Material: peripheral blood, obtained on day 0 of AZD1222 vaccination. The receptors were gathered from an adult in good health.

The rearrangement joins TRBV11-2 to TRBJ1-4; no definite D call. The CDR3 is made up of 12 amino acids. The germline V and J ends were trimmed by 2 bases and 8 bases, with 6 bases remaining between them. Germline V gives CDR1 SGHAT, CDR2 FQNNGV. The CDR3 coding sequence is TGTGCCAGCAGCTTATTCTCGGAAAAACTGTTTTTT. It translates to CASSLFSEKLFF.

V usage is TRBV5-1 and J usage is TRBJ1-5, with TRBD1 as a possible D gene (5 bases). CDR3 length: 13 amino acids. Germline V CDR1 and CDR2: SGHRS, YFSETQ. The V and J ends lost 4 bases and 6 bases respectively, with 11 bases between them. This chain's CDR3 is CASSRGGGQPQHF. Written as DNA, the CDR3 is TGCGCCAGCAGCAGGGGTGGGGGTCAGCCCCAGCATTTT.

The chain links TRBV19 to TRBJ1-5; D is unclear. Deletions cut 4 bases from V and 0 bases from J, with 10 bases between. This CDR3 is built from 15 residues. Germline V gives CDR1 LNHDA, CDR2 SQIVND (reference sequence). CDR3 sequence reads: CASSRVINSNQPQHF. CDR3 DNA: TGTGCCAGTAGTAGGGTAATTAATAGCAATCAGCCCCAGCATTTT.

The genes are TRBV29-1 and TRBJ1-1; perhaps TRBD1 as D (5 bases). This CDR3 has 13 residues. Trimming removed 7 bases from V and 4 bases from J, with 16 bases in between. Germline loops: CDR1 SQVTM, CDR2 ANQGSEA. In DNA, the CDR3 is TGCAGCGCCCAACAGGAAGGTGGCACTGAAGCTTTCTTT. Amino acids: CSAQQEGGTEAFF.

V is TRBV3-1 (or the pseudogene TRBV3-2) and J is TRBJ2-2; TRBD2 matches 7 bases. The junction had 4 bases not matched to a gene; V was cut back by 3 bases and J by 3 bases. Germline V gene data show CDR1 as LGHDT and CDR2 as YNNKEL (reference sequence). CDR3 size: 15 residues. CDR3 bases: TGTGCCAGCAGCCAGGGGGGGACTCACACCGGGGAGCTGTTTTTT. Encoded protein: CASSQGGTHTGELFF.

This rearrangement joins TRBV11-2 to TRBJ1-2; D call uncertain. The V gene lost 4 bases and the J gene lost 5 bases, with 14 bases spanning the gap. In germline, CDR1 is SGHAT, CDR2 FQNNGV. CDR3 length: 14 residues. Written as DNA, the CDR3 is TGTGCCAGCAGCTCGGTGGGAGGAGGGTATGGCTACACCTTC. It encodes CASSSVGGGYGYTF. The full variable domain, with the rest looked up from reference TRBV11-2 and TRBJ1-2, is EAGVAQSPRYKIIEKRQSVAFWCNPISGHATLYWYQQILGQGPKLLIQFQNNGVVDDSQLPKDRFSAERLKGVDSTLKIQPAKLEDSAVYLCASSSVGGGYGYTFGSGTRLTVV.

This clone was detected a few times. CDR3 sequence (DNA): TGTGCCAGCAGCTTATATGGCGGTTTGGGAGATACGCAGTATTTT. Translating it yields CASSLYGGLGDTQYF. This chain links TRBV7-3 with TRBJ2-3; no firm D call. The CDR3 is made up of 15 amino acids. Germline V gene lookup returns CDR1 SGHTA and CDR2 FQGTGA. Trimming pared 2 bases from V and 5 bases from J, leaving 14 bases between.

The chain has TRBV28 and TRBJ1-2, with 7 bases identical to TRBD1. CDR3 size: 12 residues. Trimming took 7 bases from V and 3 from J; bases not matched to a gene: 2. CDR1 MDHEN and CDR2 SYDVKM come from the germline V gene. CDR3 residues: CASKGADYGYTF. The CDR3 bases are TGTGCCAGCAAGGGGGCCGACTATGGCTACACCTTC.

This chain connects TRBV29-1 to TRBJ1-1; D remains unclear. Trimming cost V 5 bases and J 1 base, with 11 bases left between them. The germline CDR1 and CDR2 sequences are SQVTM and ANQGSEA. This CDR3 is 13 amino acids long. This CDR3 reads CSVWVSSNTEAFF. CDR3 coding DNA: TGCAGCGTTTGGGTCAGCTCGAACACTGAAGCTTTCTTT.

The chain carries TRBV2 and TRBJ1-2; the D gene is possibly TRBD1 (5 bases). This CDR3 contains 13 residues. V was clipped by 6 bases and J by 8 bases, with 16 bases between them. Germline V gene data show CDR1 as SNHLY and CDR2 as FYNNEI. The CDR3 spells CASSPDRSRGYTF. The CDR3 DNA reads as TGTGCCAGCAGCCCAGACAGATCAAGGGGCTACACCTTC.

The chain carries TRBV25-1 and TRBJ1-5; 7 bases map to TRBD1. The CDR3 contains 15 residues. The germline CDR1 and CDR2 sequences are MGHDK and SYGVNS. V lost 6 bases, J lost 3 bases, and 8 bases stayed unmatched. The CDR3 protein is CASSETGVVNQPQHF. The CDR3 DNA sequence: TGTGCCAGCAGCGAAACAGGGGTAGTCAATCAGCCCCAGCATTTT.

The V call is TRBV27, the J call TRBJ2-3; D perhaps matches TRBD2 (7 bases). The V gene's germline CDR1 is MNHEY and CDR2 SMNVEV (reference sequence). V was shortened by 0 bases and J by 2 bases, with 9 bases between the two germline ends. CDR3 size: 15 residues. The CDR3 coding sequence is TGTGCCAGCAGTTTATCGCGGGGGCCCACAGATACGCAGTATTTT. Residues: CASSLSRGPTDTQYF.

This chain uses TRBV6-5 with TRBJ1-6, with 9 bases aligning to TRBD1. The CDR3 sequence is 14 residues long. Per the germline V gene, CDR1 is MNHEY and CDR2 is SVGAGI. The ends lost 4 bases at V and 7 bases at J; junction bases unmatched: 2. CDR3 DNA: TGTGCCAGCAGTTCGGGGACAGGGAATTCACCCCTCCACTTT. Its protein product is CASSSGTGNSPLHF.

The V call is TRBV5-7, the J call TRBJ1-2; D unresolved. Being an ORF, TRBV5-7 has a function that is uncertain. The V gene lost 0 bases and the J gene lost 4 bases, with 10 bases spanning the gap. CDR3 size: 14 residues. The CDR3 spells CASSLGRRSYGYTF. DNA of the CDR3: TGTGCCAGCAGCTTGGGGAGGAGATCCTATGGCTACACCTTC.

This clone was seen only once. V and J are TRBV10-2 and TRBJ1-1, with D perhaps TRBD1 (6 bases). The ends were cut back, 2 bases at V and 1 base at J, with 11 bases in the middle. The V gene's germline CDR1 is WSHSY and CDR2 SAAADI. The CDR3 has 15 amino acids. The CDR3 nucleotides are TGCGCCAGCAGTGAGGGGCAGGGGACGAACACTGAAGCTTTCTTT. Amino acids: CASSEGQGTNTEAFF.

A single count supports this clone. The chain uses TRBV6-2 or TRBV6-3 and TRBJ2-7; 9 bases are shared with TRBD1. J lost 4 bases, V lost 2 bases, and 3 bases had no gene match. Per germline, CDR1 MNHEY and CDR2 SVGEGT. There are 14 residues in the CDR3. The CDR3 is CASSYGTGNYEQYF. The CDR3 DNA is TGTGCCAGCAGTTACGGGACAGGGAATTACGAGCAGTACTTC.

This clone was seen a single time. The chain uses TRBV11-2 and TRBJ2-7; 11 nucleotides line up with TRBD1. From germline, CDR1 is SGHAT and CDR2 FQNNGV. The CDR3 is 15 residues long. Germline trimming cut 6 bases from V and 6 bases from J; bases unmatched to any gene: 10. CDR3 residues: CASSQVRTGGGEQYF. The CDR3 coding sequence is TGTGCCAGCAGTCAAGTTAGGACAGGGGGCGGCGAGCAGTACTTC.

The chain joins TRBV28 to TRBJ2-7; 7 bases line up with TRBD1. V lost 6 bases to trimming and J lost 5 bases; unmatched junction nucleotides: 4. Germline-derived CDR1 and CDR2 are MDHEN and SYDVKM. The CDR3 covers 12 residues. The CDR3 sequence: CASRETGDEQYF. CDR3 coding DNA: TGTGCCAGCAGGGAAACAGGGGACGAGCAGTACTTC.

This sequence joins TRBV5-3 and TRBJ1-4; 7 positions agree with TRBD1. TRBV5-3 qualifies as an ORF whose function is uncertain. The J segment lost 7 bases and the V segment lost 4 bases, leaving 7 bases of the junction unmatched. This CDR3 is built from 14 residues. CDR3 loop: CARSGGKGAEKLFF. The DNA of the CDR3 is TGTGCCAGAAGCGGGGGCAAGGGGGCTGAAAAACTGTTTTTT.

This clone occurred once. The genes are TRBV27 and TRBJ1-3; a weak D match, TRBD1 (5 bases). Deletions cut 0 bases from V and 6 bases from J, with 9 bases between. Germline V lookup: CDR1 MNHEY, CDR2 SMNVEV (reference sequence). The CDR3 covers 14 residues. The CDR3 bases are TGTGCCAGCAGTTTATCGGCAGGGACAAACACCATATATTTT. This codes for CASSLSAGTNTIYF.

The chain carries TRBV30 and TRBJ1-2, with D possibly being TRBD1 (6 bases). The CDR3 has 18 amino acids. Per the germline V gene, CDR1 is GTSNPN and CDR2 is SVGIG (reference sequence). V lost 3 bases, J lost 5 bases, and 28 bases lay in between. Written as DNA, the CDR3 is TGTGCCTGGAGGATACCCGGAGGGGGGGCCTTTTCCAGATATGGCTACACCTTC. This translates into CAWRIPGGGAFSRYGYTF. The complete variable domain, with remaining parts taken from reference TRBV30 and TRBJ1-2, reads SQTIHQWPATLVQPVGSPLSLECTVEGTSNPNLYWYRQAAGRGLQLLFYSVGIGQISSEVPQNLSASRPQDRQFILSSKKLLLSDSGFYLCAWRIPGGGAFSRYGYTFGSGTRLTVV.

This clone was detected a few times. This chain uses TRBV30 with TRBJ1-3; 12 nucleotides align to TRBD1. The J segment lost 4 bases and the V segment lost 3 bases, leaving 4 bases of the junction unmatched. There are 15 residues in the CDR3. CDR1 and CDR2 from the germline V gene are GTSNPN and SVGIG (reference sequence). The CDR3 loop is CAWRRDRGQGNTIYF. The CDR3 DNA reads as TGTGCCTGGAGACGGGACAGGGGGCAAGGAAACACCATATATTTT.

V usage is TRBV30 and J usage is TRBJ1-6, with D maybe TRBD1 (6 bases). The germline gives CDR1 GTSNPN, CDR2 SVGIG (reference sequence). The germline V and J ends were trimmed by 3 bases and 8 bases, with 11 bases remaining between them. This CDR3 has 13 residues. CDR3 in amino acids: CAWSRQEDSPLHF. The CDR3 DNA reads TGTGCCTGGAGCCGACAGGAAGATTCACCCCTCCACTTT.

The V call is TRBV10-3, the J call TRBJ1-5; a weak D match, TRBD1 (6 bases). V was trimmed by 5 bases and J by 3 bases, leaving 11 bases between them. The CDR3 runs 14 residues. The germline gives CDR1 ENHRY, CDR2 SYGVKD. CDR3 sequence (DNA): TGTGCCATCAGTAATGACAGGATCAATCAGCCCCAGCATTTT. Translating it yields CAISNDRINQPQHF.

Worth noting for this clone: This same CDR3 is encoded by further DNA sequences in the sample. The rearrangement uses TRBV6-1 and TRBJ2-2; no clear D. The CDR3 is 13 residues long. Per the germline V gene, CDR1 is MNHNS and CDR2 is SASEGT. The V and J ends lost 1 base and 6 bases respectively, with 6 bases between them. As DNA, the CDR3 is TGTGCCAGCAGTGAAGAGGGTTCCGGGGAGCTGTTTTTT. Translating gives CASSEEGSGELFF.

The genes are TRBV7-9 and TRBJ2-3, with TRBD2 identical over 7 bases. V lost 2 bases and J lost 0; bases outside the gene matches: 5. The CDR3 spans 16 residues. CDR1 is SEHNR and CDR2 is FQNEAQ in the germline V gene (reference sequence). CDR3 nucleotide sequence: TGTGCCAGCAGCTTACGGAGCGGGGCTAGCACAGATACGCAGTATTTT. The encoded protein is CASSLRSGASTDTQYF.

This rearrangement joins TRBV5-4 to TRBJ2-1; D is perhaps TRBD1 (6 bases). The V and J ends lost 4 bases and 4 bases respectively, with 9 bases between them. Looked up from germline, CDR1 is SGHNT and CDR2 is YYREEE (reference sequence). The CDR3 contains 13 residues. CDR3 residues: CASSLDRYNEQFF. The CDR3, as DNA: TGTGCCAGCAGCCTTGACAGGTACAATGAGCAGTTCTTC.